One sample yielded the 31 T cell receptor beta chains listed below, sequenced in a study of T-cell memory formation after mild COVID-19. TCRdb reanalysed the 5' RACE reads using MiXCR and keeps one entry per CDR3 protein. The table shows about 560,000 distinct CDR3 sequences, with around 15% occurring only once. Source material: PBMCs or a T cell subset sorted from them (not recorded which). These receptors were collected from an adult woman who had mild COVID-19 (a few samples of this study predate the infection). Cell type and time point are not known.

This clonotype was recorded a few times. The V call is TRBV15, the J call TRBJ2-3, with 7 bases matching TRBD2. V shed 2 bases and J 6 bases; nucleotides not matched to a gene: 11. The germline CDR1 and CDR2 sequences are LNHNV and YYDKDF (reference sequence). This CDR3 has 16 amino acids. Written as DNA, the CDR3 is TGTGCCACCAGCAGAAGCGCGGGAGTCTCAGCTGATACGCAGTATTTT. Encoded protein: CATSRSAGVSADTQYF.

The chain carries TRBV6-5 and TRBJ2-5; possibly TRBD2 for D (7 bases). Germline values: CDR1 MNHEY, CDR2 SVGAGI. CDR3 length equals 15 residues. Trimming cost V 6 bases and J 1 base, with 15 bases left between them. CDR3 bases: TGTGCCAGCAGCCGAAGAGGGGGGGCCCAAGAGACCCAGTACTTC. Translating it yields CASSRRGGAQETQYF.

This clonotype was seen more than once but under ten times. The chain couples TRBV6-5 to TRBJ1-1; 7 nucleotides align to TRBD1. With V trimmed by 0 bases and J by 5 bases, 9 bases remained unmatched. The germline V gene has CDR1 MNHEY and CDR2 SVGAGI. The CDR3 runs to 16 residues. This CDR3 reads CASSYSGTAIGTEAFF. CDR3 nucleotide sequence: TGTGCCAGCAGTTACTCAGGGACAGCGATTGGGACTGAAGCTTTCTTT.

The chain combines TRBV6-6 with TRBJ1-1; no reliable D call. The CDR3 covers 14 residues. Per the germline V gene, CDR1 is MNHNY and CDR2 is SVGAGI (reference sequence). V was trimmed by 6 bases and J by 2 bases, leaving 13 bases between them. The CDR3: CASRPNGVNTEAFF. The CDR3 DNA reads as TGTGCCAGCAGGCCTAACGGGGTCAACACTGAAGCTTTCTTT.

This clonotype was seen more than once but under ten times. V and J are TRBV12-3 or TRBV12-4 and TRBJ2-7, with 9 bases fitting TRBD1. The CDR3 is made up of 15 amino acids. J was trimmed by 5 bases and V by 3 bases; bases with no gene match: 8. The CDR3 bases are TGTGCCAGCAGTTTGAGTGGGACAGGGATGGACGAGCAGTACTTC. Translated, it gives CASSLSGTGMDEQYF.

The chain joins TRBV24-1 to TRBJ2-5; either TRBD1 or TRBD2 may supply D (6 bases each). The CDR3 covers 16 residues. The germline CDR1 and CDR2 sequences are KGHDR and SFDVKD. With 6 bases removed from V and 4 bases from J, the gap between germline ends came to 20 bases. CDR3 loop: CATSTRGPQAGETQYF. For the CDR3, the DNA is TGTGCCACCAGTACTCGGGGGCCGCAAGCTGGAGAGACCCAGTACTTC.

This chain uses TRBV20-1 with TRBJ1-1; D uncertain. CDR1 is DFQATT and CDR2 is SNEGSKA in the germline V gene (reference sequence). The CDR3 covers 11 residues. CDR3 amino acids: CNPEGNTEAFF. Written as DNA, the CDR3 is TGCAACCCTGAGGGAAACACTGAAGCTTTCTTT.

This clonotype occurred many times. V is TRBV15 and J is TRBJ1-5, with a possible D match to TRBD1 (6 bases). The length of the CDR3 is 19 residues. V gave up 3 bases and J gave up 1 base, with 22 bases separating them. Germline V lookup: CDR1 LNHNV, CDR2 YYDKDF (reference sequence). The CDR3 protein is CATSRGLDRLDISNQPQHF. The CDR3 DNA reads TGTGCCACCAGCAGGGGCCTCGACAGGTTAGATATCAGCAATCAGCCCCAGCATTTT.

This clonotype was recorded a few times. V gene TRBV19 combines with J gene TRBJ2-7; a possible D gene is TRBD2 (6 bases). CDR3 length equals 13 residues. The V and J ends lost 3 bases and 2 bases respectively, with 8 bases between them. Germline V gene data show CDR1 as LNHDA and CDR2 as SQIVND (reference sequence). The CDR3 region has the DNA TGTGCCAGTAGTATCGCGGGACCCTACGAGCAGTACTTC. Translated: CASSIAGPYEQYF.

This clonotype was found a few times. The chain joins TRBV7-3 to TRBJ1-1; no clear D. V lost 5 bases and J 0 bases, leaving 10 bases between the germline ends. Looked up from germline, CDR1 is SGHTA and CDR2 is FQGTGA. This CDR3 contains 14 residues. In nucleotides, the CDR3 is TGTGCCAGCAGCCCGACGACCATGAACACTGAAGCTTTCTTT. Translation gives CASSPTTMNTEAFF.

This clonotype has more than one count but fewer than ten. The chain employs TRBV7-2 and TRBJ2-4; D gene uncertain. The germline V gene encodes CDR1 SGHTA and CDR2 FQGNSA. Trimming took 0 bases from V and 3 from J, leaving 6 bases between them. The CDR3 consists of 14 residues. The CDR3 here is CASSLAVFKNIQYF. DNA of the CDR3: TGTGCCAGCAGCTTAGCGGTTTTCAAAAACATTCAGTACTTC.

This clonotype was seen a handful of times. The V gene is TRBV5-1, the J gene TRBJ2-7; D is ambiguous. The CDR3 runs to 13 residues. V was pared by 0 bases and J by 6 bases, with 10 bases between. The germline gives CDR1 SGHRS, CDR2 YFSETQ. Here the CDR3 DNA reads TGCGCCAGCAGCTTGGTGCCACAGTCCGAGCAGTACTTC. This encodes CASSLVPQSEQYF.

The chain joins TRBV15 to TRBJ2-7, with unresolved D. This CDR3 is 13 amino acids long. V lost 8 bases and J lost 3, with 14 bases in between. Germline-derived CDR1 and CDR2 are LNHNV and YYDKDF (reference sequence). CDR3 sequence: CATLSPENYEQYF. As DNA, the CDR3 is TGTGCCACCTTATCTCCCGAGAACTACGAGCAGTACTTC.

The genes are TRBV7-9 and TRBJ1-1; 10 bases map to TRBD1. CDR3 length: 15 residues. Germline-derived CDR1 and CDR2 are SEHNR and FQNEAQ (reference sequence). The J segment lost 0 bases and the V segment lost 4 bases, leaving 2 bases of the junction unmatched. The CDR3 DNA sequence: TGTGCCAGCAGCTGGGACAGGGGAATGAACACTGAAGCTTTCTTT. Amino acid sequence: CASSWDRGMNTEAFF.

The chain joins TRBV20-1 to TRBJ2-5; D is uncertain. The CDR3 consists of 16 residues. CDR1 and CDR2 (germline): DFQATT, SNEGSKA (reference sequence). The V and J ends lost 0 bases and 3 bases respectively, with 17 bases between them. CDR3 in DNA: TGCAGTGCTAGAGATCATGGGAACCTTCTGGAAGAGACCCAGTACTTC. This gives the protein CSARDHGNLLEETQYF.

CDR3 bases: TGCAGTGCTACCCAACTAGCGGGAGATGGCGAGCAGTACTTC. This translates into CSATQLAGDGEQYF. The rearrangement links TRBV20-1 to TRBJ2-7; 11 nucleotides match TRBD2. CDR3 length equals 14 residues. Germline V gives CDR1 DFQATT, CDR2 SNEGSKA (reference sequence). V gave up 4 bases and J gave up 6 bases; unmatched junction bases: 8.

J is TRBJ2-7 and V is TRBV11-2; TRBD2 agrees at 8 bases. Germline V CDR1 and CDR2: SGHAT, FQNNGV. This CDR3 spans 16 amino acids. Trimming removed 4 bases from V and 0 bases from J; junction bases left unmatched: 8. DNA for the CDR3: TGTGCCAGCAGCTATTTGGGGACTAGATTCTCCTACGAGCAGTACTTC. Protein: CASSYLGTRFSYEQYF. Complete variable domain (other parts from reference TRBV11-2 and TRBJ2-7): EAGVAQSPRYKIIEKRQSVAFWCNPISGHATLYWYQQILGQGPKLLIQFQNNGVVDDSQLPKDRFSAERLKGVDSTLKIQPAKLEDSAVYLCASSYLGTRFSYEQYFGPGTRLTVT.

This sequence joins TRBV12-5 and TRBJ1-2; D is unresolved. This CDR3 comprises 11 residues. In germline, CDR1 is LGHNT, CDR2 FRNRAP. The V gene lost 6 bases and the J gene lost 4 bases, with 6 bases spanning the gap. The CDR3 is CASGAGYGYTF. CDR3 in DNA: TGTGCTAGTGGAGCGGGCTATGGCTACACCTTC.

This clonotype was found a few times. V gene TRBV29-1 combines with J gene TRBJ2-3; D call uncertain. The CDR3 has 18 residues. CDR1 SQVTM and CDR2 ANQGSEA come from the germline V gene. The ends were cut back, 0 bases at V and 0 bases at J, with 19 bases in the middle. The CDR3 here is CSVEDPQFGRPSTDTQYF. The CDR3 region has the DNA TGCAGCGTTGAAGATCCCCAGTTCGGTCGTCCGAGCACAGATACGCAGTATTTT.

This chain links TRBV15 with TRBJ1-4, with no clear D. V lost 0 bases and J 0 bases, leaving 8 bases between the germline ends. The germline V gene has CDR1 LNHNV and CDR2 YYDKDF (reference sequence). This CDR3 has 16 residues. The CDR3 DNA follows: TGTGCCACCAGCAGAGAGGGCACCGCAACTAATGAAAAACTGTTTTTT. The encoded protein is CATSREGTATNEKLFF. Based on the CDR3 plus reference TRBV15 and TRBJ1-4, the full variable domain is DAMVIQNPRYQVTQFGKPVTLSCSQTLNHNVMYWYQQKSSQAPKLLFHYYDKDFNNEADTPDNFQSRRPNTSFCFLDIRSPGLGDTAMYLCATSREGTATNEKLFFGSGTQLSVL.

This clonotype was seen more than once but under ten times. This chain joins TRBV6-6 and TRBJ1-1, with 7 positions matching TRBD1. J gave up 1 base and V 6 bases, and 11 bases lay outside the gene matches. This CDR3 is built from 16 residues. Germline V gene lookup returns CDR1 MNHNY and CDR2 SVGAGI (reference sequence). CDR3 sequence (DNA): TGTGCCAGCAGGGGGCTAGGGGGCGCTAAGAACACTGAAGCTTTCTTT. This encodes CASRGLGGAKNTEAFF.

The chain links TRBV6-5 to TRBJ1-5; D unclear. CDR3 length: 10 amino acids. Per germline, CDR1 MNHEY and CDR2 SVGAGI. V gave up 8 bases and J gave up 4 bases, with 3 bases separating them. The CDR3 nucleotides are TGTGCCAGCCGTAATCAGCCCCAGCATTTT. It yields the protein CASRNQPQHF.

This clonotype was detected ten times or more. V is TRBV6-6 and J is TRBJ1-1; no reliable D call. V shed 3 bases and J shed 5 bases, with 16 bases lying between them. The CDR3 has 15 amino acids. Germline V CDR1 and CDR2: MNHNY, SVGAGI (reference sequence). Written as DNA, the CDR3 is TGTGCCAGCAGTTATCTGACTGGTTTTCGAACTGAAGCTTTCTTT. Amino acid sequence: CASSYLTGFRTEAFF.

The CDR3 nucleotides read TGTGCCAGCAGCCAAGTGCGCACCGGGGAGCTGTTTTTT. Its translation: CASSQVRTGELFF. This sequence joins TRBV3-1 and TRBJ2-2; D gene unclear. V was pared by 1 base and J by 4 bases, with 4 bases between. CDR3 length: 13 residues. CDR1 and CDR2 (germline): LGHDT, YNNKEL (reference sequence).

The chain's CDR3 is CASSQVGLLNTGELFF. The CDR3 DNA follows: TGCGCCAGCAGCCAAGTCGGACTTCTAAACACCGGGGAGCTGTTTTTT. This chain links TRBV4-1 with TRBJ2-2, with D perhaps matching TRBD2 (5 bases). The CDR3 sequence is 16 residues long. Germline V gives CDR1 MGHRA, CDR2 YSYEKL. With 1 base removed from V and 2 bases from J, the gap between germline ends came to 11 bases.

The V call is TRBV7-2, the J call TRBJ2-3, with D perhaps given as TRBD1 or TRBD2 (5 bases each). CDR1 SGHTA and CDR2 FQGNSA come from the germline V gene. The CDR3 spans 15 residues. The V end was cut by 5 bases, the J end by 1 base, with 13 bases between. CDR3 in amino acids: CASSEAGTGTDTQYF. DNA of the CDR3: TGTGCCAGCAGCGAGGCAGGGACGGGCACAGATACGCAGTATTTT.

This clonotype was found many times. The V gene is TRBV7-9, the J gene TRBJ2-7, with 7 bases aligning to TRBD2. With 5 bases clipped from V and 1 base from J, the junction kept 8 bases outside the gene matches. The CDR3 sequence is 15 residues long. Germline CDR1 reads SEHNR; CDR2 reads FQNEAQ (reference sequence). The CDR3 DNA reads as TGTGCCAGCAGCAAGTGGGCTAGCGGATCCTACGAGCAGTACTTC. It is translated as CASSKWASGSYEQYF.

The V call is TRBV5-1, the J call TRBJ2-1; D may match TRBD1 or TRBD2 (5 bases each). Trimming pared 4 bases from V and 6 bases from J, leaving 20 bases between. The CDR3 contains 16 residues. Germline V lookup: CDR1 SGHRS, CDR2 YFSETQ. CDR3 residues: CASSVTTGTDGNEQFF. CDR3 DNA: TGCGCCAGCAGCGTTACGACCGGGACGGACGGCAATGAGCAGTTCTTC.

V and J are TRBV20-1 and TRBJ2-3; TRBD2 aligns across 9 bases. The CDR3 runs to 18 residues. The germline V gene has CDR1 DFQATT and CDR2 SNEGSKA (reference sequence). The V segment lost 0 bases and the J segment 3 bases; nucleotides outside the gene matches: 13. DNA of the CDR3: TGCAGTGCTAGAGATCCGCGGGGGGGGCGCGCGGTGACAGATACGCAGTATTTT. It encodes CSARDPRGGRAVTDTQYF.

The CDR3 region is CAIQDRNNEKLFF. The DNA of the CDR3 is TGTGCCATCCAGGACAGGAATAATGAAAAACTGTTTTTT. V is TRBV12-3 or TRBV12-4 and J is TRBJ1-4, with TRBD1 matching over 7 bases. The CDR3 consists of 13 residues. Trimming removed 10 bases from V and 4 bases from J; junction bases left unmatched: 6.

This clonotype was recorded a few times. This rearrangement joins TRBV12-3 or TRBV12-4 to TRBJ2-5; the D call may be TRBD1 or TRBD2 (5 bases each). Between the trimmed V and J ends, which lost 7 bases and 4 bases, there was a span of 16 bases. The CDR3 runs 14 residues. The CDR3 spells CASTWGNQGETQYF. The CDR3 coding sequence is TGTGCCAGCACCTGGGGGAATCAGGGAGAGACCCAGTACTTC.